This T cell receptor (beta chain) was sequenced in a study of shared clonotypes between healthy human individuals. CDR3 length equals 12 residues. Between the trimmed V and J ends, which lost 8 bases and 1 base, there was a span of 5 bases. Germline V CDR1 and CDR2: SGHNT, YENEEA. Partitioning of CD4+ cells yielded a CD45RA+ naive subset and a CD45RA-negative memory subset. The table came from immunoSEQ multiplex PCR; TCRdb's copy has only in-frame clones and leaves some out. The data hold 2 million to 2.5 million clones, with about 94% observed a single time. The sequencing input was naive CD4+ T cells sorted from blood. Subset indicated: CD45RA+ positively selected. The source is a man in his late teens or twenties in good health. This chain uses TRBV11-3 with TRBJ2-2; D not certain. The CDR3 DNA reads TGTGCCAGCGGCCTGAACACCGGGGAGCTGTTTTTT. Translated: CASGLNTGELFF.